This TCR beta chain was identified during a study of cytomegalovirus exposure and HLA in healthy donors. General observations from the study: Later analysis indicated greater clonal expansion among HLA-associated TCR beta chains than among equally common other chains. In an earlier analysis, productive rearrangement rates for most beta V segments clustered near 90% or 30%. As a later analysis revealed, the rate of TCR association differed by HLA locus, with DRB1 most and HLA-C fewest. In a later analysis, common viral pathogens appeared linked to several of the most significant clusters.

Turning to this clone: Antigen: not known.

Use of 60 Vbeta and 13 Jbeta primers characterized the PCR. Here immunoSEQ multiplex PCR was the method, and the copy in TCRdb shows in-frame clones only, minus some. The sample has 210,000 or so clones; around 83% are singletons. V was pared by 5 bases and J by 9 bases, with 7 bases of the junction left unmatched. This CDR3 has 14 residues. Germline CDR1 reads LNHDA; CDR2 reads SQIVND (reference sequence). The sequencing input was PBMCs. The receptor's source is a girl aged 10 to 17 in good health and CMV-seronegative. The gene calls are TRBV19 and TRBJ2-1; 10 bases agree with TRBD1. This CDR3 reads CASSRDRGRGEQFF. The CDR3 DNA reads as TGTGCCAGTAGTCGGGACAGGGGACGTGGTGAGCAGTTCTTC.